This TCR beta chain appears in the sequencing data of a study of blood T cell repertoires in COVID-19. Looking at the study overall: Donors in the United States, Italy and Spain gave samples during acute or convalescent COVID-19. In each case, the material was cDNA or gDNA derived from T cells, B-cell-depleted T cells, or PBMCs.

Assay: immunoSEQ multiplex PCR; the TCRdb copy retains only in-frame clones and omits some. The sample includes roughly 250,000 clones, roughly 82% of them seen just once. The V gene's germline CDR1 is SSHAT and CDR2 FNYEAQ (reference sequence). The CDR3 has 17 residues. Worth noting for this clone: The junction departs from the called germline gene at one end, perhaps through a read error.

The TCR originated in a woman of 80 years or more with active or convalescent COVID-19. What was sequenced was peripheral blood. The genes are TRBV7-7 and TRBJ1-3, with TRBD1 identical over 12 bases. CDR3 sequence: CASSPEGQGARGNTIYF. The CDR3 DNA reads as TGTGCTAGCAGCCCAGAGGGACAGGGGGCGCGTGGAAACACCATATATTTT.